This entry lists 4 T cell receptor beta chains sequenced from one sample in a study of shared clonotypes between healthy human individuals. TCRdb's copy holds only in-frame clones and misses some; the assay was immunoSEQ multiplex PCR. Among more than 1.2 million clones listed, less than 99% were seen once. Material for sequencing was naive CD4+ T cells sorted from blood. Sample subset: CD45RA+ positively selected. All receptors come from a man aged 25-40 years in good health.

The J gene is TRBJ2-7, the V gene TRBV7-2, with 7 bases identical to TRBD2. Germline values: CDR1 SGHTA, CDR2 FQGNSA. V lost 2 bases to trimming and J lost 4 bases; unmatched junction nucleotides: 5. CDR3 length equals 14 residues. CDR3 DNA sequence: TGTGCCAGCAGCTTAACACCGGGAGGTTACGAGCAGTACTTC. Protein product: CASSLTPGGYEQYF.

The chain couples TRBV28 to TRBJ2-1; 8 bases align to TRBD2. Trimming cost V 7 bases and J 0 bases; bases outside gene matches: 14. The CDR3 runs 18 residues. Germline CDR1 and CDR2: MDHEN and SYDVKM. CDR3 sequence (DNA): TGTGCCAGCACACGGGATCGACTAGCGCTGATCTCCTACAATGAGCAGTTCTTC. As protein: CASTRDRLALISYNEQFF.

This chain joins TRBV13 and TRBJ2-3, with D perhaps TRBD2 (6 bases). The ends were cut back, 5 bases at V and 4 bases at J, with 22 bases in the middle. CDR3 length: 17 amino acids. Germline loops: CDR1 PRHDT, CDR2 FYEKMQ (reference sequence). CDR3 in DNA: TGTGCCAGCAGCCCCACCCGTTCGGGGGTGGGATCAGATACGCAGTATTTT. Amino acid sequence: CASSPTRSGVGSDTQYF.

CDR3 protein: CASSPVGGHGYGYTF. CDR3 coding DNA: TGTGCCAGCAGCCCCGTGGGGGGGCACGGCTATGGCTACACCTTC. The chain employs TRBV6-5 and TRBJ1-2; weak D call: TRBD1 (6 bases). The ends were cut back, 6 bases at V and 4 bases at J, with 18 bases in the middle. The germline V gene encodes CDR1 MNHEY and CDR2 SVGAGI. This CDR3 has 15 amino acids.